The 31 T cell receptor beta chains given below trace back to one sample, sequenced in a study of cytomegalovirus exposure and HLA in healthy donors. A multiplex PCR was run with 60 Vbeta primers and 13 Jbeta primers. Using immunoSEQ multiplex PCR, the repertoire was profiled, and TCRdb retains in-frame clones only, with some absent. The data hold roughly 57,000 clones, with approximately 84% observed a single time. Input material: PBMCs. The receptors stem from a man aged 50-60 years in good health and CMV-seronegative.

The chain carries TRBV5-6 and TRBJ2-2, with D perhaps matching TRBD1 (5 bases). V was clipped by 1 base and J by 5 bases, with 9 bases between them. CDR1 is SGHDT and CDR2 is YYEEEE in the germline V gene. This CDR3 is built from 14 residues. CDR3 sequence: CASSLRGRTGELFF. CDR3 DNA sequence: TGTGCCAGCAGCTTGAGGGGAAGGACCGGGGAGCTGTTTTTT. Full variable domain (missing parts from reference TRBV5-6 and TRBJ2-2): DAGVTQSPTHLIKTRGQQVTLRCSPKSGHDTVSWYQQALGQGPQFIFQYYEEEERQRGNFPDRFSGHQFPNYSSELNVNALLLGDSALYLCASSLRGRTGELFFGEGSRLTVL.

The chain is built from TRBV6-1 and TRBJ1-6; D uncertain. Germline assignment: CDR1 MNHNS and CDR2 SASEGT. Between the trimmed V and J ends, which lost 2 bases and 0 bases, there was a span of 11 bases. This CDR3 comprises 17 residues. The DNA for the CDR3 is TGTGCCAGCAGTGAACCTCAGGAAAGCTCCTATAATTCACCCCTCCACTTT. Translation gives CASSEPQESSYNSPLHF.

This clone was seen more than once but under ten times. V gene TRBV5-1 combines with J gene TRBJ2-1; D is ambiguous. Between the trimmed V and J ends, which lost 3 bases and 6 bases, there was a span of 13 bases. Germline lookup yields CDR1 SGHRS and CDR2 YFSETQ. The CDR3 is 14 amino acids. CDR3: CASSYGESGNEQFF. The CDR3, as DNA: TGCGCCAGCAGCTACGGAGAGTCGGGCAATGAGCAGTTCTTC.

The chain couples TRBV5-4 to TRBJ2-7, with 7 bases identical to TRBD2. CDR1 is SGHNT and CDR2 is YYREEE in the germline V gene (reference sequence). After removal of 2 bases from V and 0 bases from J, the junction contained 5 bases not matched to a gene. CDR3 length: 15 amino acids. The CDR3 DNA is TGTGCCAGCAGCTTAGCGGGGAGGAGCTCCTACGAGCAGTACTTC. Protein: CASSLAGRSSYEQYF.

In the case of this clone: Sequence at one end of the junction differs from germline and may be a read error. J is TRBJ1-3 and V is TRBV13; no reliable D call. The CDR3 is 16 amino acids. Germline assignment: CDR1 PRHDT and CDR2 FYEKMQ (reference sequence). The CDR3 DNA sequence: TGTGCCAGCAGCAACCGGAAGACTAGCTCTGGAAGCACCATATATTTT. It encodes CASSNRKTSSGSTIYF.

V usage is TRBV7-3 and J usage is TRBJ2-3; a weak D match, TRBD1 (6 bases). CDR1 and CDR2 (germline): SGHTA, FQGTGA. V was trimmed by 1 base and J by 0 bases, leaving 20 bases between them. CDR3 length: 19 residues. The CDR3, as DNA: TGTGCCAGCAGCTTAAGGTGGGGGCCCATTTCTGTTAGCACAGATACGCAGTATTTT. Translation: CASSLRWGPISVSTDTQYF.

The chain couples TRBV30 to TRBJ2-1; D might be TRBD1 (5 bases). CDR1 and CDR2 from the germline V gene are GTSNPN and SVGIG (reference sequence). The CDR3 loop spans 14 amino acids. Trimming left V 1 base short and J 6 bases short, with 13 bases between. The CDR3 here is CAWSGTFGANEQFF. The CDR3 region has the DNA TGTGCCTGGAGTGGGACATTTGGGGCCAATGAGCAGTTCTTC.

This sequence joins TRBV6-5 and TRBJ1-1, with D perhaps TRBD1 (5 bases). Deletions cut 0 bases from V and 4 bases from J, with 9 bases between. The CDR3 is 14 residues long. From germline, CDR1 is MNHEY and CDR2 SVGAGI. DNA of the CDR3: TGTGCCAGCAGTTACTCGGGGGGAAGCACTGAAGCTTTCTTT. It encodes CASSYSGGSTEAFF.

This clone was observed a handful of times. V and J are TRBV29-1 and TRBJ2-7, with D uncertain. Germline V gives CDR1 SQVTM, CDR2 ANQGSEA. This CDR3 contains 12 residues. The germline V and J ends were trimmed by 1 base and 4 bases, with 8 bases remaining between them. The CDR3 nucleotides are TGCAGCGTTGAAGGGTTTGAGTACGAGCAGTACTTC. Residues: CSVEGFEYEQYF.

This sequence joins TRBV4-2 and TRBJ2-7; 9 positions agree with TRBD1. Germline CDR1 is LGHNA and CDR2 is YNFKEQ. CDR3 length: 13 amino acids. With V trimmed by 3 bases and J by 6 bases, 3 bases remained unmatched. The CDR3 spells CASSQETGGEQYF. The DNA for the CDR3 is TGTGCCAGCAGCCAGGAGACAGGGGGCGAGCAGTACTTC.

This clone appeared a single time. The rearrangement joins TRBV15 to TRBJ2-4, with D maybe TRBD1 (5 bases). Germline V CDR1 and CDR2: LNHNV, YYDKDF (reference sequence). Trimming left V 3 bases short and J 11 bases short, with 20 bases between. This CDR3 is built from 15 residues. As DNA, the CDR3 is TGTGCCACCAGCAGTGGAGTGGGGCAGCTACGGGTTCAGTACTTC. It encodes CATSSGVGQLRVQYF. The full variable domain, rest sourced from reference TRBV15 and TRBJ2-4, is DAMVIQNPRYQVTQFGKPVTLSCSQTLNHNVMYWYQQKSSQAPKLLFHYYDKDFNNEADTPDNFQSRRPNTSFCFLDIRSPGLGDTAMYLCATSSGVGQLRVQYFGAGTRLSVL.

The sample holds a few counts of this clone. J is TRBJ2-3 and V is TRBV7-8; 12 nucleotides match TRBD2. CDR3 length: 17 residues. Trimming cost V 2 bases and J 1 base; bases outside gene matches: 4. In germline, CDR1 is SGHVS, CDR2 FQNEAQ. CDR3 in amino acids: CASSLPWTSGGTDTQYF. CDR3 bases: TGTGCCAGCAGCTTACCTTGGACTAGCGGGGGCACAGATACGCAGTATTTT.

The V gene is TRBV28, the J gene TRBJ2-7; 12 nucleotides line up with TRBD1. The ends lost 9 bases at V and 4 bases at J; junction bases unmatched: 4. Germline V lookup: CDR1 MDHEN, CDR2 SYDVKM. This CDR3 has 13 residues. CDR3 protein: CASGTGGLYEQYF. CDR3 DNA: TGTGCCAGTGGGACAGGGGGCTTATACGAGCAGTACTTC.

The genes are TRBV5-1 and TRBJ1-2; TRBD1 matches 7 bases. The germline V gene encodes CDR1 SGHRS and CDR2 YFSETQ. V was clipped by 4 bases and J by 6 bases; unmatched bases: 12. This CDR3 spans 15 amino acids. DNA for the CDR3: TGCGCCAGCAGCCAAGACAGGGCTACGATTGATGGCTACACCTTC. Encoded protein: CASSQDRATIDGYTF.

The V and J genes are TRBV10-3 and TRBJ2-7; perhaps TRBD1 as D (5 bases). The CDR3 has 15 residues. Germline lookup yields CDR1 ENHRY and CDR2 SYGVKD. The V gene lost 3 bases and the J gene lost 7 bases, with 19 bases spanning the gap. CDR3 nucleotides: TGTGCCATCAGTGACTCCAGGGAAAGGGTAATGGAGCAGTACTTC. Protein sequence: CAISDSRERVMEQYF.

The J gene is TRBJ2-4, the V gene TRBV2; weak D call: TRBD2 (5 bases). V was clipped by 2 bases and J by 9 bases, with 8 bases between them. Germline V CDR1 and CDR2: SNHLY, FYNNEI. The CDR3 extends over 12 amino acids. The CDR3 region has the DNA TGTGCCAGCAGTGAAACTAGTGTCATTCAGTACTTC. Translation: CASSETSVIQYF.

V gene TRBV25-1 combines with J gene TRBJ2-2, with D unresolved. This CDR3 has 14 amino acids. Trimming took off 4 bases at V and 3 bases at J, with 9 bases between the two ends. Germline V gives CDR1 MGHDK, CDR2 SYGVNS. The CDR3 DNA reads TGTGCCAGCAGTGGACCCGGAGACACCGGGGAGCTGTTTTTT. Its translation is CASSGPGDTGELFF.

The gene calls are TRBV19 and TRBJ2-6; 10 positions agree with TRBD2. The J segment lost 0 bases and the V segment lost 5 bases, leaving 7 bases of the junction unmatched. The CDR3 is made up of 18 amino acids. The germline gives CDR1 LNHDA, CDR2 SQIVND (reference sequence). The CDR3 protein is CASSSGLAALSGANVLTF. The CDR3 nucleotides read TGTGCCAGTAGTTCCGGACTAGCGGCGCTCTCTGGGGCCAACGTCCTGACTTTC. Filled out from reference TRBV19 and TRBJ2-6, the complete variable domain reads DGGITQSPKYLFRKEGQNVTLSCEQNLNHDAMYWYRQDPGQGLRLIYYSQIVNDFQKGDIAEGYSVSREKKESFPLTVTSAQKNPTAFYLCASSSGLAALSGANVLTFGAGSRLTVL.

This clone appeared a single time. CDR3 sequence reads: CASSEDRGFGELFF. CDR3 DNA sequence: TGCGCCAGCAGCGAGGACAGGGGATTCGGGGAGCTGTTTTTT. The chain links TRBV5-1 to TRBJ2-2; 9 positions agree with TRBD1. Germline trimming cut 4 bases from V and 7 bases from J; bases unmatched to any gene: 5. The CDR3 is 14 amino acids. CDR1 SGHRS and CDR2 YFSETQ come from the germline V gene.

The chain uses TRBV4-1 and TRBJ1-2; possibly TRBD1 for D (6 bases). The CDR3 extends over 15 amino acids. Germline V gene sequence: CDR1 MGHRA, CDR2 YSYEKL. Trimming left V 4 bases short and J 6 bases short, with 18 bases between. CDR3 nucleotide sequence: TGCGCCAGCAGCCTGCGCCTGACAGGACCAGATGGCTACACCTTC. Translating gives CASSLRLTGPDGYTF.

The table lists this clone with a few counts. The rearrangement joins TRBV7-2 to TRBJ2-2, with no clear D. CDR3 length: 16 residues. Looked up from germline, CDR1 is SGHTA and CDR2 is FQGNSA. The V gene lost 0 bases and the J gene lost 4 bases, with 12 bases spanning the gap. Written as DNA, the CDR3 is TGTGCCAGCAGCTTAGCTCTCTCTGTATTCACCGGGGAGCTGTTTTTT. Translating it yields CASSLALSVFTGELFF.

The chain uses TRBV14 and TRBJ2-3, with D tentatively TRBD2 (6 bases). Looked up from germline, CDR1 is SGHDN and CDR2 is FVKESK. Trimming removed 6 bases from V and 5 bases from J, with 15 bases in between. This CDR3 is 14 amino acids long. The CDR3 sequence: CASRRGGAVDTQYF. The CDR3 bases are TGTGCCAGCAGGCGCGGCGGGGCTGTAGATACGCAGTATTTT.

The V call is TRBV4-3, the J call TRBJ2-3, with a tentative D call TRBD1 (5 bases). V lost 0 bases to trimming and J lost 2 bases, with 9 bases between them. The CDR3 contains 15 residues. CDR1 is LGHNA and CDR2 is YSLEER in the germline V gene. The CDR3: CASSQEGRDTDTQYF. The CDR3 region has the DNA TGCGCCAGCAGCCAAGAGGGCAGGGACACAGATACGCAGTATTTT.

CDR3 protein: CASSPLGRAVSLNTEAFF. CDR3 DNA: TGTGCCAGCTCACCACTGGGGAGGGCCGTTAGCCTTAACACTGAAGCTTTCTTT. This chain joins TRBV18 and TRBJ1-1; D remains ambiguous. V was pared by 1 base and J by 2 bases, with 20 bases between. The CDR3 covers 18 residues. Germline loops: CDR1 KGHSH, CDR2 LQKENI. The entire variable domain, with the rest obtained from reference TRBV18 and TRBJ1-1, is as follows: NAGVMQNPRHLVRRRGQEARLRCSPMKGHSHVYWYRQLPEEGLKFMVYLQKENIIDESGMPKERFSAEFPKEGPSILRIQQVVRGDSAAYFCASSPLGRAVSLNTEAFFGQGTRLTVV.

This clone was seen a handful of times. The chain is built from TRBV5-4 and TRBJ1-1; 8 bases are shared with TRBD1. Trimming cost V 2 bases and J 9 bases; bases outside gene matches: 3. CDR3 size: 12 residues. In germline, CDR1 is SGHNT, CDR2 YYREEE (reference sequence). CDR3 loop: CASSLDRGQAFF. The DNA for the CDR3 is TGTGCCAGCAGCTTAGACAGGGGACAAGCTTTCTTT.

The chain employs TRBV6-5 and TRBJ1-5; tentative D call: TRBD1 (5 bases). V lost 0 bases to trimming and J lost 3 bases, with 9 bases between them. CDR1 is MNHEY and CDR2 is SVGAGI in the germline V gene. The CDR3 is 15 residues long. CDR3 sequence: CASSYSLQDNQPQHF. In nucleotides, the CDR3 is TGTGCCAGCAGTTACTCGCTACAGGACAATCAGCCCCAGCATTTT.

The CDR3 reads CASSPQRQGSNQPQHF. The DNA of the CDR3 is TGTGCCAGCTCACCCCAGCGACAGGGAAGCAATCAGCCCCAGCATTTT. This rearrangement joins TRBV18 to TRBJ1-5, with TRBD1 matching 7 bases. CDR3 size: 16 residues. Germline V gene data show CDR1 as KGHSH and CDR2 as LQKENI. The V segment lost 3 bases and the J segment 1 base; nucleotides outside the gene matches: 6.

The rearrangement joins TRBV19 to TRBJ1-3, with D unclear. This CDR3 has 13 amino acids. The germline CDR1 and CDR2 sequences are LNHDA and SQIVND (reference sequence). The germline V and J ends were trimmed by 5 bases and 0 bases, with 5 bases remaining between them. The CDR3 reads CASSYYSGNTIYF. The CDR3 coding sequence is TGTGCCAGTAGTTACTACTCTGGAAACACCATATATTTT. Using reference TRBV19 and TRBJ1-3 for the parts outside the CDR3, the full variable domain is DGGITQSPKYLFRKEGQNVTLSCEQNLNHDAMYWYRQDPGQGLRLIYYSQIVNDFQKGDIAEGYSVSREKKESFPLTVTSAQKNPTAFYLCASSYYSGNTIYFGEGSWLTVV.

The rearrangement uses TRBV2 and TRBJ2-7; 7 bases agree with TRBD2. Germline CDR1 reads SNHLY; CDR2 reads FYNNEI. The CDR3 consists of 12 residues. Trimming at V came to 7 bases and at J to 1 base, leaving 1 base not matched to a gene. The CDR3 loop is CASTGGSYEQYF. The CDR3 DNA is TGTGCCAGCACGGGGGGTTCCTACGAGCAGTACTTC.

The CDR3 spells CASRPLAGVGDTQYF. CDR3 nucleotides: TGTGCCAGCAGGCCCCTAGCGGGGGTGGGAGATACGCAGTATTTT. The chain links TRBV27 to TRBJ2-3; 10 bases match TRBD2. With V trimmed by 6 bases and J by 5 bases, 8 bases remained unmatched. The CDR3 length is 15 residues. CDR1 is MNHEY, CDR2 SMNVEV, per germline (reference sequence).

The V gene is TRBV28, the J gene TRBJ2-2, with 7 bases lining up with TRBD1. The V and J ends lost 2 bases and 1 base, in that order; junction bases with no gene match: 4. The CDR3 length is 16 residues. Germline CDR1 MDHEN, CDR2 SYDVKM. CDR3 nucleotides: TGTGCCAGCAGTTTAAACAGGGGCCTGAACACCGGGGAGCTGTTTTTT. Its protein product is CASSLNRGLNTGELFF.